The 32 T cell receptor beta chains reported below all come from one sample, sequenced in a study of vaccination effects on CD4 cells after COVID-19 (dated by TCRdb to the early 2020s). In the ViraFEST assay, PBMC were stimulated with viral peptide pools, and antigen-specific CD4+ T cell clonotypes were then identified by expansion using TCR sequencing. After more than nine days of culture, CD4+ T cells were isolated with the EasySep CD4+ T cell isolation kit. Each participant got two doses of an mRNA SARS-CoV-2 vaccine, either BNT162b2 or mRNA-1273. The antigens of these receptors remain unknown. The library was obtained by the immunoSEQ multiplex PCR assay. Here the immuneACCESS table is served through TCRdb, limited to in-frame sequences with V and J called. Missing clones are a known gap in these copies; in checked studies unresolved V genes cover under half, and the rest lacks a known reason. The sample profile shows around 81,000 clones; 60% to 80% of them were found once. More than 1% of the sample is taken by the ten largest.

This specimen consisted of CD4+ T cells from PBMCs cultured with HCoV-OC43 spike peptides, obtained after COVID-19 vaccination. Explained via the paper, the cell subset or site label denotes: HCoV-OC43 spike overlapping peptide pool stimulation. The receptors derive from a human donor who received a COVID-19 vaccine.

The J gene is TRBJ2-2, the V gene TRBV28, with 11 positions matching TRBD2. Germline V lookup: CDR1 MDHEN, CDR2 SYDVKM. There are 20 residues in the CDR3. With V trimmed by 4 bases and J by 3 bases, 16 bases remained unmatched. The CDR3 region has the DNA TGTGCCAGCAGTTGGACTACTAGGCGGCTAGCGGGGGGCTACACCGGGGAGCTGTTTTTT. Protein: CASSWTTRRLAGGYTGELFF.

The chain employs TRBV9 and TRBJ2-3; no clear D gene. The CDR3 has 13 residues. Trimming pared 4 bases from V and 4 bases from J, leaving 10 bases between. Germline assignment: CDR1 SGDLS and CDR2 YYNGEE. The CDR3 reads CASSPDLADTQYF. CDR3 nucleotide sequence: TGTGCCAGCAGCCCAGATTTAGCAGATACGCAGTATTTT.

The V call is TRBV24-1, the J call TRBJ2-1; D gene uncertain. The CDR3 consists of 13 residues. Per germline, CDR1 KGHDR and CDR2 SFDVKD. V was clipped by 4 bases and J by 8 bases, with 11 bases between them. The CDR3 region is CATSDGNLDEQFF. The CDR3 bases are TGTGCCACCAGTGACGGTAATTTGGATGAGCAGTTCTTC.

The gene calls are TRBV5-1 and TRBJ2-2; 8 bases fit TRBD2. Germline lookup yields CDR1 SGHRS and CDR2 YFSETQ. The CDR3 is made up of 16 amino acids. Losses at the gene ends were 6 bases for V and 6 bases for J; bases not matched to a gene: 13. This chain's CDR3 is CASKSGGPGVAGELFF. DNA of the CDR3: TGCGCCAGCAAGTCGGGGGGGCCGGGGGTCGCCGGGGAGCTGTTTTTT.

V and J are TRBV2 and TRBJ1-5; no clear D. V gave up 6 bases and J gave up 3 bases, with 9 bases separating them. This CDR3 region has 13 residues. Germline V CDR1 and CDR2: SNHLY, FYNNEI. CDR3 region: CASRGGYNQPQHF. The CDR3, as DNA: TGTGCCAGCAGAGGCGGGTACAATCAGCCCCAGCATTTT.

The J gene is TRBJ2-5, the V gene TRBV9; unclear D gene. CDR3 size: 13 residues. The ends were cut back, 0 bases at V and 2 bases at J, with 5 bases in the middle. Germline loops: CDR1 SGDLS, CDR2 YYNGEE. The CDR3 nucleotides are TGTGCCAGCAGCGTAGGGGTTCAAGAGACCCAGTACTTC. It encodes CASSVGVQETQYF.

The chain carries TRBV2 and TRBJ2-6; 7 bases agree with TRBD1. The V gene's germline CDR1 is SNHLY and CDR2 FYNNEI. V was clipped by 7 bases and J by 1 base; unmatched bases: 4. The CDR3 is 15 amino acids. The CDR3 loop reads CASTPDRSGANVLTF. The CDR3 DNA is TGTGCCAGCACTCCGGACAGGTCTGGGGCCAACGTCCTGACTTTC.

The gene calls are TRBV24-1 and TRBJ2-5, with a weak D call TRBD1 (7 bases). The germline V gene has CDR1 KGHDR and CDR2 SFDVKD. The CDR3 spans 16 residues. The V end was cut by 3 bases, the J end by 2 bases, with 15 bases between. The CDR3 DNA is TGTGCCACCAGTGATGGCCAGGGGGGTAGTCAAGAGACCCAGTACTTC. It specifies CATSDGQGGSQETQYF.

The gene calls are TRBV29-1 and TRBJ1-4; D is possibly TRBD1 (6 bases). This CDR3 spans 15 amino acids. Trimming removed 2 bases from V and 3 bases from J, with 13 bases in between. Germline V CDR1 and CDR2: SQVTM, ANQGSEA. This CDR3 is CSVEWAGEPNEKLFF. CDR3 nucleotides: TGCAGCGTTGAATGGGCAGGGGAACCTAATGAAAAACTGTTTTTT.

V and J are TRBV5-1 and TRBJ1-2; D uncertain. This CDR3 comprises 13 residues. Trimming left V 4 bases short and J 0 bases short, with 7 bases between. Germline V gives CDR1 SGHRS, CDR2 YFSETQ. CDR3 sequence reads: CASSIDTNYGYTF. DNA of the CDR3: TGCGCCAGCAGCATTGACACTAACTATGGCTACACCTTC.

The rearrangement links TRBV5-6 to TRBJ2-5; 9 nucleotides agree with TRBD2. In germline, CDR1 is SGHDT, CDR2 YYEEEE. The CDR3 is 13 amino acids. CDR3 coding DNA: TGTGCGGGGGCGGTAGCGGGGGAAGAGACCCAGTACTTC. Protein product: CAGAVAGEETQYF.

V is TRBV5-1 and J is TRBJ1-4, with D possibly TRBD1 on 5 matching bases. The CDR3 contains 14 residues. Trimming pared 1 base from V and 3 bases from J, leaving 7 bases between. CDR1 is SGHRS, CDR2 YFSETQ, per germline. This chain's CDR3 is CASSLLGANEKLFF. CDR3 nucleotides: TGCGCCAGCAGCTTGCTAGGGGCTAATGAAAAACTGTTTTTT.

The gene calls are TRBV25-1 and TRBJ1-3; no clear D. The length of the CDR3 is 14 residues. Germline assignment: CDR1 MGHDK and CDR2 SYGVNS. V lost 3 bases, J lost 0 bases, and 6 bases lay in between. The CDR3 region is CASSDRVSGNTIYF. The CDR3 region has the DNA TGTGCCAGCAGTGATCGGGTCTCTGGAAACACCATATATTTT.

V and J are TRBV5-1 and TRBJ2-7; 9 bases line up with TRBD1. CDR3 length equals 14 residues. Per the germline V gene, CDR1 is SGHRS and CDR2 is YFSETQ. J lost 2 bases, V lost 7 bases, and 7 bases had no gene match. The CDR3 DNA follows: TGCGCCAGCCACGGACAGGGGACCGCCTACGAGCAGTACGTC. It encodes CASHGQGTAYEQYV.

CDR3 loop: CASSERQGLTSYEQYV. The CDR3 coding sequence is TGTGCCAGCAGTGAACGACAGGGGCTTACCTCCTACGAGCAGTACGTC. The V gene is TRBV6-1, the J gene TRBJ2-7; 8 bases map to TRBD1. The germline V gene has CDR1 MNHNS and CDR2 SASEGT. The V segment lost 2 bases and the J segment 0 bases; nucleotides outside the gene matches: 6. CDR3 length equals 16 residues.

The rearrangement joins TRBV19 to TRBJ2-1, with D possibly being TRBD1 (6 bases). Germline assignment: CDR1 LNHDA and CDR2 SQIVND (reference sequence). Trimming took 5 bases from V and 0 from J, leaving 11 bases between them. This CDR3 has 15 amino acids. The CDR3 DNA reads as TGTGCCAGTAGTCTCGACAGGAGCTCCTACAATGAGCAGTTCTTC. It encodes CASSLDRSSYNEQFF.

J is TRBJ1-3 and V is TRBV6-5; 7 bases line up with TRBD1. Germline CDR1 and CDR2: MNHEY and SVGAGI. CDR3 length: 15 residues. V shed 4 bases, J shed 0 bases, and the junction held 3 bases outside the gene matches. CDR3 in amino acids: CASSSDRASGNTIYF. CDR3 bases: TGTGCCAGCAGTTCCGACAGGGCCTCTGGAAACACCATATATTTT.

This clone was observed once. The chain has TRBV18 and TRBJ2-5, with 11 nucleotides matching TRBD1. CDR3 length equals 15 residues. Germline V gene lookup returns CDR1 KGHSH and CDR2 LQKENI. Unmatched junction bases numbered 3, after V lost 2 bases and J lost 4 bases. The CDR3 spells CASSPRTGGLETQYF. The CDR3 nucleotides are TGTGCCAGCTCACCAAGGACAGGGGGCTTAGAGACCCAGTACTTC.

The chain links TRBV6-5 to TRBJ2-7; D is ambiguous. The germline V and J ends were trimmed by 7 bases and 0 bases, with 13 bases remaining between them. CDR1 is MNHEY and CDR2 is SVGAGI in the germline V gene. This CDR3 contains 14 residues. CDR3 DNA sequence: TGTGCCAGCACATGGACCAAGAGCTCCTACGAGCAGTACGTC. It is translated as CASTWTKSSYEQYV.

The rearrangement uses TRBV5-1 and TRBJ2-1; unclear D gene. With 5 bases removed from V and 0 bases from J, the gap between germline ends came to 9 bases. Germline V gene sequence: CDR1 SGHRS, CDR2 YFSETQ. The CDR3 contains 14 residues. This CDR3 is CASSLSSSYNEQFF. For the CDR3, the DNA is TGCGCCAGCAGTTTATCGAGCTCCTACAATGAGCAGTTCTTC.

The J gene is TRBJ1-1, the V gene TRBV6-5, with D uncertain. CDR3 size: 16 residues. V lost 0 bases, J lost 0 bases, and 11 bases lay in between. Germline V lookup: CDR1 MNHEY, CDR2 SVGAGI. The CDR3, as DNA: TGTGCCAGCAGTTACTCGAAAGCTTCAGTGAACACTGAAGCTTTCTTT. This gives the protein CASSYSKASVNTEAFF.

The chain couples TRBV2 to TRBJ2-3; D possibly matches TRBD1 or TRBD2 (5 bases each). This CDR3 comprises 13 residues. Deletions cut 8 bases from V and 0 bases from J, with 9 bases between. Germline assignment: CDR1 SNHLY and CDR2 FYNNEI. CDR3 sequence (DNA): TGTGCCAGCCACAGGACTAGCACAGATACGCAGTATTTT. Translating it yields CASHRTSTDTQYF.

This sequence joins TRBV28 and TRBJ1-3; maybe TRBD1 (5 bases). V lost 2 bases and J 3 bases, leaving 20 bases between the germline ends. Germline loops: CDR1 MDHEN, CDR2 SYDVKM. The CDR3 covers 18 residues. The CDR3 protein is CASSLPTRGHGYGNTIYF. The DNA for the CDR3 is TGTGCCAGCAGTTTACCAACTCGGGGCCACGGGTATGGAAACACCATATATTTT.

The genes are TRBV3-1 (or the pseudogene TRBV3-2) and TRBJ2-1, with 14 bases identical to TRBD2. CDR1 LGHDT and CDR2 YNNKEL come from the germline V gene (reference sequence). CDR3 length: 15 residues. The junction had 2 bases not matched to a gene; V was cut back by 4 bases and J by 6 bases. The CDR3 is CASSLTSGGANEQFF. The CDR3 nucleotides read TGTGCCAGCAGCCTGACTAGCGGGGGGGCCAATGAGCAGTTCTTC.

The chain carries TRBV12-5 and TRBJ1-1; TRBD1 might be the D (6 bases). Trimming took off 0 bases at V and 5 bases at J, with 10 bases between the two ends. Germline V gene data show CDR1 as LGHNT and CDR2 as FRNRAP. The CDR3 has 14 amino acids. The CDR3 reads CASGLVGTITEAFF. The CDR3 region has the DNA TGTGCTAGTGGTTTGGTAGGGACAATAACTGAAGCTTTCTTT.

This clone was seen once. V gene TRBV5-1 combines with J gene TRBJ1-4; 8 positions match TRBD1. Germline CDR1 reads SGHRS; CDR2 reads YFSETQ. The J segment lost 3 bases and the V segment lost 5 bases, leaving 6 bases of the junction unmatched. This CDR3 contains 15 residues. This CDR3 reads CASSPQGAANEKLFF. Written as DNA, the CDR3 is TGCGCCAGCAGTCCTCAGGGGGCTGCTAATGAAAAACTGTTTTTT. The full variable domain, with the rest looked up from reference TRBV5-1 and TRBJ1-4, is KAGVTQTPRYLIKTRGQQVTLSCSPISGHRSVSWYQQTPGQGLQFLFEYFSETQRNKGNFPGRFSGRQFSNSRSEMNVSTLELGDSALYLCASSPQGAANEKLFFGSGTQLSVL.

There are a few counts of this clone. J is TRBJ2-2 and V is TRBV19; 8 bases fit TRBD2. Germline V gene sequence: CDR1 LNHDA, CDR2 SQIVND (reference sequence). With V trimmed by 7 bases and J by 3 bases, 4 bases remained unmatched. The CDR3 sequence is 14 residues long. The CDR3 protein is CASTRTSHTGELFF. CDR3 DNA: TGTGCCAGTACTCGGACTAGCCACACCGGGGAGCTGTTTTTT.

The chain is built from TRBV28 and TRBJ2-7; D not certain. From germline, CDR1 is MDHEN and CDR2 SYDVKM. The CDR3 extends over 14 amino acids. Trimming took 1 base from V and 4 from J, leaving 11 bases between them. CDR3 in amino acids: CASSLSGAAYEQYV. Written as DNA, the CDR3 is TGTGCCAGCAGTTTATCAGGAGCAGCTTACGAGCAGTACGTC.

V is TRBV4-2 and J is TRBJ2-3; 12 bases are shared with TRBD2. The CDR3 has 18 amino acids. V shed 0 bases and J 4 bases; nucleotides not matched to a gene: 8. Germline V gene data show CDR1 as LGHNA and CDR2 as YNFKEQ. The CDR3 loop reads CASSQDSLTSGGADTQYF. The CDR3 bases are TGTGCCAGCAGCCAAGACTCCTTGACTAGCGGGGGAGCAGATACGCAGTATTTT.

V is TRBV25-1 and J is TRBJ2-1; 7 bases align to TRBD2. Germline CDR1 reads MGHDK; CDR2 reads SYGVNS. V lost 3 bases, J lost 3 bases, and 8 bases stayed unmatched. The CDR3 has 16 amino acids. The CDR3 DNA reads TGTGCCAGCAGTGATTTTGCGTCGGGGGGCTACAATGAGCAGTTCTTC. It yields the protein CASSDFASGGYNEQFF. Supplemented by reference TRBV25-1 and TRBJ2-1, the full variable domain reads EADIYQTPRYLVIGTGKKITLECSQTMGHDKMYWYQQDPGMELHLIHYSYGVNSTEKGDLSSESTVSRIRTEHFPLTLESARPSHTSQYLCASSDFASGGYNEQFFGPGTRLTVL.

There are a few counts of this clone. V usage is TRBV2 and J usage is TRBJ1-4; 10 bases match TRBD1. This CDR3 spans 13 amino acids. Germline CDR1 and CDR2: SNHLY and FYNNEI. The J segment lost 16 bases and the V segment lost 7 bases, leaving 12 bases of the junction unmatched. The CDR3, as DNA: TGTGCCAGCAAATCGGGGACAGGGGAGTATCGGTTTTTT. Translation: CASKSGTGEYRFF. The entire variable domain, with the rest obtained from reference TRBV2 and TRBJ1-4, is as follows: EPEVTQTPSHQVTQMGQEVILRCVPISNHLYFYWYRQILGQKVEFLVSFYNNEISEKSEIFDDQFSVERPDGSNFTLKIRSTKLEDSAMYFCASKSGTGEYRFFGSGTQLSVL.

This clone was recorded a few times. The chain combines TRBV30 with TRBJ2-2, with D perhaps TRBD1 or TRBD2 (5 bases each). The V gene lost 4 bases and the J gene lost 3 bases, with 12 bases spanning the gap. Per germline, CDR1 GTSNPN and CDR2 SVGIG (reference sequence). The CDR3 extends over 14 amino acids. The CDR3 DNA follows: TGTGCCTGGACAGGGCTGCGGGACACCGGGGAGCTGTTTTTT. This sequence encodes CAWTGLRDTGELFF.